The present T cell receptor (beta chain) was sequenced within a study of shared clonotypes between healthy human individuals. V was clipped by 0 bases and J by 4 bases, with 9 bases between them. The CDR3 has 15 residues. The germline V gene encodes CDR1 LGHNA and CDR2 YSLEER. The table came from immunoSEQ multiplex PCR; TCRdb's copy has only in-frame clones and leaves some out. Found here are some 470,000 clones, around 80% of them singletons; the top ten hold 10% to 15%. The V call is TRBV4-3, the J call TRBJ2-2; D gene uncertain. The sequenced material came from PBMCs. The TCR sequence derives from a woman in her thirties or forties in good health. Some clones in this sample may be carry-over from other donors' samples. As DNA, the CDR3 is TGCGCCAGCAGCCAAGATCGGGCTTTCACCGGGGAGCTGTTTTTT. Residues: CASSQDRAFTGELFF.